A single sample is the source of the 25 T cell receptor beta chains below, sequenced in a study of cytomegalovirus exposure and HLA in healthy donors (dated by TCRdb to about 2017). The method was the immunoSEQ multiplex PCR assay. For the multiplex PCR, a mixture combining 60 forward primers for TCR Vbeta segments and 13 reverse primers for TCR Jbeta segments was used. TCRdb's version of the immuneACCESS table is confined to in-frame rearrangements and falls short of the full clone set. An unresolved V gene accounts for under half of the shortfall where checked; the remainder is of unknown origin. The sample table contains around 170,000 clones; only one count was recorded for approximately 88% of them. The ten largest clones add up to approximately 1.5% of the sample. Sequenced sample: PBMCs. The receptors stem from a woman under 30 in good health and CMV-seronegative.

The V and J genes are TRBV7-9 and TRBJ1-2; D might be TRBD1 (5 bases). Germline V lookup: CDR1 SEHNR, CDR2 FQNEAQ (reference sequence). The CDR3 consists of 15 residues. V dropped 3 bases and J dropped 4 bases, with 15 bases sitting between them. As DNA, the CDR3 is TGTGCCAGCAGCTTCCTACAGGAAAAAGTCTATGGCTACACCTTC. Residues: CASSFLQEKVYGYTF.

The chain links TRBV18 to TRBJ1-5; D not certain. CDR3 length equals 14 residues. V dropped 3 bases and J dropped 5 bases, with 11 bases sitting between them. Looked up from germline, CDR1 is KGHSH and CDR2 is LQKENI. CDR3 in amino acids: CASSPAGFDQPQHF. CDR3 in DNA: TGTGCCAGCTCACCCGCGGGGTTCGATCAGCCCCAGCATTTT.

This clone was detected once. The chain has TRBV6-5 and TRBJ1-1; D uncertain. V shed 5 bases and J shed 0 bases, with 10 bases lying between them. The CDR3 length is 14 residues. Germline V lookup: CDR1 MNHEY, CDR2 SVGAGI. The CDR3 sequence: CASSGEVMNTEAFF. As DNA, the CDR3 is TGTGCCAGCAGTGGCGAGGTCATGAACACTGAAGCTTTCTTT.

V is TRBV2 and J is TRBJ2-1, with D tentatively TRBD2 (6 bases). The CDR3 consists of 13 residues. V lost 4 bases and J lost 7, with 11 bases in between. Germline V gives CDR1 SNHLY, CDR2 FYNNEI. The CDR3 region has the DNA TGTGCCAGCAGTGTTACAGGAGGGAATGAGCAGTTCTTC. Translating it yields CASSVTGGNEQFF.

This clone came up a few times. This sequence joins TRBV18 and TRBJ1-3, with TRBD1 as a possible D gene (5 bases). This CDR3 contains 15 residues. In germline, CDR1 is KGHSH, CDR2 LQKENI. The germline V and J ends were trimmed by 4 bases and 3 bases, with 13 bases remaining between them. The CDR3 bases are TGTGCCAGCTCACTAGGGCAGGGCGATGGAAACACCATATATTTT. This codes for CASSLGQGDGNTIYF. Based on the CDR3 plus reference TRBV18 and TRBJ1-3, the full variable domain is NAGVMQNPRHLVRRRGQEARLRCSPMKGHSHVYWYRQLPEEGLKFMVYLQKENIIDESGMPKERFSAEFPKEGPSILRIQQVVRGDSAAYFCASSLGQGDGNTIYFGEGSWLTVV.

The chain couples TRBV30 to TRBJ2-5; D possibly corresponds to TRBD1 (6 bases). The CDR3 extends over 14 amino acids. Germline CDR1 GTSNPN, CDR2 SVGIG (reference sequence). Trimming stripped 1 base from V and 11 bases from J, with 20 bases between. The chain's CDR3 is CAWSGVGQSYGQYF. The CDR3 coding sequence is TGTGCCTGGAGTGGGGTTGGACAGAGTTACGGGCAGTACTTC.

V gene TRBV5-1 combines with J gene TRBJ1-2, with D possibly being TRBD1 (5 bases). The germline V gene has CDR1 SGHRS and CDR2 YFSETQ. Trimming cost V 7 bases and J 5 bases, with 21 bases left between them. CDR3 length equals 15 residues. The CDR3 here is CASHGADKFGYGYTF. CDR3 nucleotides: TGCGCCAGCCATGGGGCCGATAAGTTTGGATATGGCTACACCTTC.

The CDR3 spells CASSEGHSSYEQYF. The CDR3 nucleotides are TGTGCCAGCAGTGAAGGCCATTCCTCCTACGAGCAGTACTTC. The rearrangement uses TRBV25-1 and TRBJ2-7, with D hard to call. Trimming took 2 bases from V and 0 from J, leaving 8 bases between them. The CDR3 loop spans 14 amino acids. The V gene's germline CDR1 is MGHDK and CDR2 SYGVNS.

The chain is built from TRBV25-1 and TRBJ2-1, with D tentatively TRBD1 (5 bases). This CDR3 has 18 amino acids. The V and J ends lost 0 bases and 4 bases respectively, with 19 bases between them. Germline CDR1 MGHDK, CDR2 SYGVNS. The CDR3 loop is CASSEYYSIVGAYNEQFF. The CDR3 DNA follows: TGTGCCAGCAGTGAATACTACAGCATTGTTGGGGCGTACAATGAGCAGTTCTTC.

V usage is TRBV6-1 and J usage is TRBJ2-1; D perhaps matches TRBD2 (5 bases). Trimming pared 5 bases from V and 6 bases from J, leaving 14 bases between. CDR1 and CDR2 (germline): MNHNS, SASEGT. The CDR3 is 14 residues long. The CDR3 reads CASSILDSSNEQFF. CDR3 nucleotides: TGTGCCAGCAGTATACTAGATTCCAGCAATGAGCAGTTCTTC.

The chain is built from TRBV5-1 and TRBJ2-3; 10 nucleotides align to TRBD1. V lost 0 bases to trimming and J lost 3 bases; unmatched junction nucleotides: 1. There are 15 residues in the CDR3. Germline loops: CDR1 SGHRS, CDR2 YFSETQ. This CDR3 reads CASSLGDRGTDTQYF. CDR3 DNA sequence: TGCGCCAGCAGCTTGGGGGACAGGGGAACAGATACGCAGTATTTT. Full variable domain (remainder filled in from reference TRBV5-1 and TRBJ2-3): KAGVTQTPRYLIKTRGQQVTLSCSPISGHRSVSWYQQTPGQGLQFLFEYFSETQRNKGNFPGRFSGRQFSNSRSEMNVSTLELGDSALYLCASSLGDRGTDTQYFGPGTRLTVL.

This chain uses TRBV19 with TRBJ1-5; D not certain. CDR1 and CDR2 from the germline V gene are LNHDA and SQIVND (reference sequence). The ends were cut back, 8 bases at V and 0 bases at J, with 14 bases in the middle. The CDR3 length is 15 residues. CDR3 coding DNA: TGTGCCAGTCAAAGCCGGACTGATAGCAATCAGCCCCAGCATTTT. This translates into CASQSRTDSNQPQHF.

The chain is built from TRBV27 and TRBJ1-2, with 7 bases aligning to TRBD1. CDR3 size: 14 residues. Germline V gene data show CDR1 as MNHEY and CDR2 as SMNVEV (reference sequence). The trim removed 6 bases at V and 8 bases at J, leaving 12 bases unmatched. The CDR3 DNA reads TGTGCCAGCAGGTGGGGAGAGGGGGCGACGGGCTACACCTTC. Translated, it gives CASRWGEGATGYTF.

The rearrangement links TRBV11-2 to TRBJ2-1; weak D call: TRBD1 (6 bases). Germline CDR1 and CDR2: SGHAT and FQNNGV. The V and J ends lost 5 bases and 0 bases respectively, with 11 bases between them. The CDR3 consists of 15 residues. The CDR3 sequence is CASSPGTNSYNEQFF. CDR3 in DNA: TGTGCCAGCAGCCCAGGGACAAACTCCTACAATGAGCAGTTCTTC.

The chain recombines TRBV7-3 with TRBJ2-3; possible D gene TRBD2, 7 bases. V lost 1 base and J lost 2, with 10 bases in between. The CDR3 runs to 15 residues. The germline V gene encodes CDR1 SGHTA and CDR2 FQGTGA. The CDR3 spells CASSLRGGATDTQYF. DNA for the CDR3: TGTGCCAGCAGCTTAAGAGGGGGGGCCACAGATACGCAGTATTTT.

This clone appeared a few times. CDR3 in amino acids: CASILQKRGITEAFF. The CDR3, as DNA: TGTGCCAGTATATTACAAAAAAGGGGGATAACTGAAGCTTTCTTT. This rearrangement joins TRBV19 to TRBJ1-1, with a tentative D call TRBD1 (6 bases). The V end lost 7 bases, the J end lost 5 bases, and 20 bases lay between the germline ends. The germline CDR1 and CDR2 sequences are LNHDA and SQIVND (reference sequence). The CDR3 covers 15 residues.

The chain couples TRBV11-2 to TRBJ1-1; TRBD1 might be the D (5 bases). Per germline, CDR1 SGHAT and CDR2 FQNNGV. Trimming cost V 2 bases and J 4 bases, with 23 bases left between them. CDR3 size: 18 residues. CDR3 amino acids: CASSLIRFVEGKGTEAFF. The DNA of the CDR3 is TGTGCCAGCAGCTTAATACGATTTGTGGAGGGGAAGGGCACTGAAGCTTTCTTT.

As concerns this clone: This same CDR3 is encoded by further DNA sequences in the sample. The chain employs TRBV20-1 and TRBJ2-5; D gene unclear. Germline-derived CDR1 and CDR2 are DFQATT and SNEGSKA (reference sequence). The CDR3 is made up of 10 amino acids. Trimming took 6 bases from V and 5 from J, leaving 7 bases between them. CDR3 region: CSARRETQYF. The CDR3 DNA sequence: TGCAGTGCCCGGCGGGAGACCCAGTACTTC.

The chain has TRBV30 and TRBJ2-3; 7 bases match TRBD1. Germline CDR1 is GTSNPN and CDR2 is SVGIG (reference sequence). The CDR3 runs to 16 residues. Unmatched junction bases numbered 8, after V lost 0 bases and J lost 2 bases. The CDR3 here is CAWSVGSGGNTDTQYF. CDR3 sequence (DNA): TGTGCCTGGAGTGTAGGGTCAGGGGGTAACACAGATACGCAGTATTTT. Using reference TRBV30 and TRBJ2-3 for the parts outside the CDR3, the full variable domain is SQTIHQWPATLVQPVGSPLSLECTVEGTSNPNLYWYRQAAGRGLQLLFYSVGIGQISSEVPQNLSASRPQDRQFILSSKKLLLSDSGFYLCAWSVGSGGNTDTQYFGPGTRLTVL.

J is TRBJ2-1 and V is TRBV7-9; 10 bases map to TRBD2. V lost 8 bases, J lost 5 bases, and 6 bases stayed unmatched. In germline, CDR1 is SEHNR, CDR2 FQNEAQ (reference sequence). This CDR3 is built from 14 residues. The CDR3 DNA reads TGTGCCAGCCATCCTAGCGGGGGTGACAATGAGCAGTTCTTC. The encoded protein is CASHPSGGDNEQFF.

The chain employs TRBV5-6 and TRBJ2-7; TRBD2 matches 8 bases. Trimming took 4 bases from V and 3 from J; bases not matched to a gene: 9. Germline V gene lookup returns CDR1 SGHDT and CDR2 YYEEEE. The CDR3 contains 15 residues. The CDR3 sequence is CASSRLAGGFYEQYF. The CDR3 DNA follows: TGTGCCAGCAGCCGTCTGGCGGGGGGCTTCTACGAGCAGTACTTC.

The V gene is TRBV18, the J gene TRBJ2-3; 7 positions match TRBD1. This CDR3 has 13 amino acids. The V gene end was trimmed by 3 bases and the J gene end by 5 bases; junction bases not matched to a gene: 2. Per germline, CDR1 KGHSH and CDR2 LQKENI. This CDR3 is CASSPDRKDTQYF. Here the CDR3 DNA reads TGTGCCAGCTCACCGGACAGGAAAGATACGCAGTATTTT. Full variable domain (remainder filled in from reference TRBV18 and TRBJ2-3): NAGVMQNPRHLVRRRGQEARLRCSPMKGHSHVYWYRQLPEEGLKFMVYLQKENIIDESGMPKERFSAEFPKEGPSILRIQQVVRGDSAAYFCASSPDRKDTQYFGPGTRLTVL.

The chain recombines TRBV5-4 with TRBJ2-1; 12 positions agree with TRBD2. Losses at the gene ends were 1 base for V and 6 bases for J; bases not matched to a gene: 11. Germline CDR1 is SGHNT and CDR2 is YYREEE (reference sequence). This CDR3 region has 18 residues. This chain's CDR3 is CASSLLLTTGLAGNEQFF. The CDR3 DNA sequence: TGTGCCAGCAGCTTGCTGCTTACTACGGGACTAGCGGGCAATGAGCAGTTCTTC.

V gene TRBV21-1 combines with J gene TRBJ2-3; TRBD1 was called by the table and not checked on the DNA. TRBV21-1 is a recognized pseudogene. The CDR3 is made up of 15 amino acids. The CDR3 loop reads CASNTGTGGSDTQYF. The CDR3 DNA is TGTGCCAGCAACACGGGGACAGGGGGGTCAGATACGCAGTATTTT.

The count of this clone is one. This chain uses TRBV5-5 with TRBJ2-3; the match to TRBD2 covers 8 bases. Per germline, CDR1 SGHKS and CDR2 YYEKEE (reference sequence). V shed 2 bases and J 0 bases; nucleotides not matched to a gene: 5. CDR3 length: 16 amino acids. As DNA, the CDR3 is TGTGCCAGCAGCTTCGGGACTAGAGCTAGCACAGATACGCAGTATTTT. Amino acid sequence: CASSFGTRASTDTQYF.